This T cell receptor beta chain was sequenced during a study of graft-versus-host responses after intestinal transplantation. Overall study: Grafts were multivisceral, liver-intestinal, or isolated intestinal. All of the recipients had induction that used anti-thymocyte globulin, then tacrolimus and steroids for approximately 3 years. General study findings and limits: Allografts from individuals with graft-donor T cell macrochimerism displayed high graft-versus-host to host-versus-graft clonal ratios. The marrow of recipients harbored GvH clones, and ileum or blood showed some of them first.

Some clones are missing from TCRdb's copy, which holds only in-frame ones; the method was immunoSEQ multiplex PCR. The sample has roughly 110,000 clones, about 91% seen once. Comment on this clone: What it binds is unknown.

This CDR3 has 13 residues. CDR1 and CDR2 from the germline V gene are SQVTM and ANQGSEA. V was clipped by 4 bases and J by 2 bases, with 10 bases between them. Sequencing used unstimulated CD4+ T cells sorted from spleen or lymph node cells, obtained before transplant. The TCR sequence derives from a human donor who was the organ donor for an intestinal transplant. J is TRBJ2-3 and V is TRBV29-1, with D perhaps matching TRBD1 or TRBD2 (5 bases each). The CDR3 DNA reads TGCAGCGTTGGGGACGGGTACACAGATACGCAGTATTTT. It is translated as CSVGDGYTDTQYF.